This T cell receptor (beta chain) was recovered during a study of blood T cells in healthy people across ages. CDR1 and CDR2 from the germline V gene are SQVTM and ANQGSEA. This CDR3 has 11 residues. Study-wide results and limits: The fall in TCR beta diversity per million T cells was roughly linear with age. Unknown donor CMV status possibly confounded expanded clonotype changes.

This clonotype turned up a few times. Its target is not known. Being one base from a much bigger clone, this may be a read error. Together with a sample-barcoded 5' primer, a J-beta primer mix was included in a second PCR lasting about 7 to 11 cycles. TCRdb redid the calling of the 5' RACE reads with MiXCR, one entry per CDR3 protein. Of about 650,000 distinct CDR3 sequences in the sample, about a third were seen once. The chain combines TRBV29-1 with TRBJ1-1; 7 bases are shared with TRBD1. The TCR was taken from a woman of 80 years or more in good health. Sequencing used blood. The CDR3 spells CGVSRQGKAFF. As DNA, the CDR3 is TGCGGCGTTTCCCGACAGGGTAAGGCTTTCTTT.